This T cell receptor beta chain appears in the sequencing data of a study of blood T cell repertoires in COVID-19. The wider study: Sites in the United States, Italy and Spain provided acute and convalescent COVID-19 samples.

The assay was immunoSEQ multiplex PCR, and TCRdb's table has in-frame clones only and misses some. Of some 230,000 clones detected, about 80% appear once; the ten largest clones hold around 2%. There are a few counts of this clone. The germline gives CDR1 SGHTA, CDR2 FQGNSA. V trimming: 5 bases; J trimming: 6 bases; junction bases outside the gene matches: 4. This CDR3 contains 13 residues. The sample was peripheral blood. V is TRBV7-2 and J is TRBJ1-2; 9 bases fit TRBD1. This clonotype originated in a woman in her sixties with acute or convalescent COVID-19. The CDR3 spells CASSIQGANGYTF. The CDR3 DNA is TGTGCCAGCAGCATACAGGGGGCAAATGGCTACACCTTC.